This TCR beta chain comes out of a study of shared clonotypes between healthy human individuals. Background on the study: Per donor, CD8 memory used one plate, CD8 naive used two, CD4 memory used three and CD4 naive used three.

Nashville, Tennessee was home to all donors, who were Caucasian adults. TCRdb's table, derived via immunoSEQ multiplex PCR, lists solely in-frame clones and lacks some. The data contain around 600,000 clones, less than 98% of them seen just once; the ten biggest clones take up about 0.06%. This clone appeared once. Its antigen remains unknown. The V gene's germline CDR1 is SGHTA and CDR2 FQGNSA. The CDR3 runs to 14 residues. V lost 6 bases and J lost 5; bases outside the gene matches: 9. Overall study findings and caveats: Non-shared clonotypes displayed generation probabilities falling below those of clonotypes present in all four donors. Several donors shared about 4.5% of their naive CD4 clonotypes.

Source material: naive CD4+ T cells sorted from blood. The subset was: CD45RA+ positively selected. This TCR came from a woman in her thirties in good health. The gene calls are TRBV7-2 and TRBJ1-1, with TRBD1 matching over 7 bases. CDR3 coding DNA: TGTGCCAGCAGGAATTCAGGGGGTCGGACTGAAGCTTTCTTT. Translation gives CASRNSGGRTEAFF. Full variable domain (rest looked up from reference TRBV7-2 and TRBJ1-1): GAGVSQSPSNKVTEKGKDVELRCDPISGHTALYWYRQSLGQGLEFLIYFQGNSAPDKSGLPSDRFSAERTGGSVSTLTIQRTQQEDSAVYLCASRNSGGRTEAFFGQGTRLTVV.